This T cell receptor (beta chain) appears in the sequencing data of a study of regulatory T cells in long-lasting Graves disease. Study overall: Antithyroid drugs had been given to newly diagnosed Graves' patients for under 3 months.

Library construction for TCR beta used iRepertoire HTBI primers and Arm-PCR of CDR3 regions. Each CDR3 protein is one row after TCRdb ran MiXCR on the multiplex PCR reads. The data hold 550,000 to 700,000 distinct CDR3 sequences, with roughly a sixth observed a single time. In germline, CDR1 is SEHNR, CDR2 FQNEAQ (reference sequence). This CDR3 contains 15 residues. With regard to this clonotype: At one end, the junction sequence differs from germline, possibly due to a read error.

Time point defined: newly diagnosed GD, antithyroid drugs for less than 3 months. PBMC-derived RNA was used for the TCR library. In addition, the sample was reused for a study of T cells in Graves' hyperthyroidism and ophthalmopathy.

The starting material was peripheral blood mononuclear cells (PBMCs), obtained at new diagnosis, from a patient treated with antithyroid drugs. The receptor's source is a man between 18 and 35 years old with Graves disease. The J gene is TRBJ2-7, the V gene TRBV7-9; D tentatively reads TRBD1 or TRBD2 (5 bases each). CDR3 residues: CASSPPDGTIYERYF. In nucleotides, the CDR3 is TGTGCCAGCAGCCCCCCCGACGGGACGATCTACGAGCGGTACTTC.